This is a list of T cell receptor beta chains from one sample in a study of beta chain features in type 1 diabetes. Profiled with immunoSEQ multiplex PCR; TCRdb holds only in-frame clones, not every one. The repertoire has 450,000 to 600,000 clones, roughly 31% of them found once; the top ten carry 0.05% to 0.07%. Sequenced material: naive CD4+ T cells from blood. These receptors all stem from a man younger than 30 in good health. The CDR3 runs from the conserved cysteine through the conserved F or W. The order of the fields is V gene, CDR3 protein.

>TRBV30
CAWSSQGVAFF
>TRBV6-6
CASSRTTDTQYF
>TRBV7-9
CASSPDRQGYNEQFF
>TRBV7-3
CASSEGHSTGELFF
>TRBV4-2
CASSQDRGLDLTNEQFF
>TRBV28
CASSCGQLGAAEQETQYF
>TRBV2
CASKEGTNSYEQYF
>TRBV30
CAWRSSGGGQPQHF
>TRBV28
CASSQGQGGGYTF
>TRBV29-1
CSVGTGDSYEQYF
>TRBV7-9
CASSLSGGRAGANVLTF
>TRBV30
CAASTEAGNTIYF
>TRBV30
CAWKGGNTEAFF
>TRBV29-1
CSVGFSYEQYF
>TRBV20-1
CSASRQAGQYF
>TRBV2
CASRQGSDTQYF
>TRBV9
CASNDRGPTDTQYF
>TRBV7-2
CASSQTAAQETQYF
>TRBV7-6
CASSLVLARTYEQYF
>TRBV7-6
CASSQDRGSEQYF
>TRBV29-1
CSVEGGAANTEAFF
>TRBV30
CAWSVLGLTNYNEQFF